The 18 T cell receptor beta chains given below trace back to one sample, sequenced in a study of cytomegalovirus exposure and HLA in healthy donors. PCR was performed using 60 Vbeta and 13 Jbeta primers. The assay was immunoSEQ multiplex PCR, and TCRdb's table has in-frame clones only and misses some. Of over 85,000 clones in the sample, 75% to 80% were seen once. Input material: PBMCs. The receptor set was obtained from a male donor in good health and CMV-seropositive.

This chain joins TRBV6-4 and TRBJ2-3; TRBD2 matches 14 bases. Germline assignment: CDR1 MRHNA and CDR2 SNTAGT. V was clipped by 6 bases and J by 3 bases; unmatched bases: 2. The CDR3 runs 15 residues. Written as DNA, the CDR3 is TGTGCCAGCAGCAGACTAGCGGGAGGGACAGATACGCAGTATTTT. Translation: CASSRLAGGTDTQYF.

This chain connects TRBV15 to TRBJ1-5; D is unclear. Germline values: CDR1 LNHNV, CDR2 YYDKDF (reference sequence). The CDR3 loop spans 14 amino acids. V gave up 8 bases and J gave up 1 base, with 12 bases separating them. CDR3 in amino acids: CATRPDTSNQPQHF. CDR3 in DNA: TGTGCCACCCGACCCGACACGAGCAATCAGCCCCAGCATTTT.

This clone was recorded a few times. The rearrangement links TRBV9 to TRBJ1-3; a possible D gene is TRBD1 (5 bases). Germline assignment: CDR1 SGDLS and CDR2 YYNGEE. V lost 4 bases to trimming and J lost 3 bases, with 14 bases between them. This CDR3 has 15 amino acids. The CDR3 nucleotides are TGTGCCAGCAGCCCACAGGCGGCAGGTGGAAACACCATATATTTT. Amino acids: CASSPQAAGGNTIYF.

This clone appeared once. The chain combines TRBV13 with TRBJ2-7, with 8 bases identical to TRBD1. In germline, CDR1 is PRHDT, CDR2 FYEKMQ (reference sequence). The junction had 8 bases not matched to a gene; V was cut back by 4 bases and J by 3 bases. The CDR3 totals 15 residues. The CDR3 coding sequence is TGTGCCAGCAGCTCCGGCGGGACAGGTAGCTACGAGCAGTACTTC. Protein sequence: CASSSGGTGSYEQYF.

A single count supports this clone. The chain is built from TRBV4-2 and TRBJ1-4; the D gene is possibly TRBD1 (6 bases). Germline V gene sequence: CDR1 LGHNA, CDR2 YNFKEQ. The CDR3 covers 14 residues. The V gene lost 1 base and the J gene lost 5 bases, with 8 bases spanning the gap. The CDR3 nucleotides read TGTGCCAGCAGCCAAGTTGGACAGAATGAAAAACTGTTTTTT. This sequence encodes CASSQVGQNEKLFF.

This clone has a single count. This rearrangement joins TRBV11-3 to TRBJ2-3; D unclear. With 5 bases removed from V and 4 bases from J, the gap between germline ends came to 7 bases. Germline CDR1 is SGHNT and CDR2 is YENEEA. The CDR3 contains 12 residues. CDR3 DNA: TGTGCCAGCAGCCAATCGGCAGATACGCAGTATTTT. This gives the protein CASSQSADTQYF.

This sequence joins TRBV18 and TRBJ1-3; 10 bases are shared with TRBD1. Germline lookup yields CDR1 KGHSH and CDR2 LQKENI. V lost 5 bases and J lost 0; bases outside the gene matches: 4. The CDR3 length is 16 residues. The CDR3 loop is CASSSGQGTSGNTIYF. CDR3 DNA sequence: TGTGCCAGCTCATCGGGACAGGGGACCTCTGGAAACACCATATATTTT.

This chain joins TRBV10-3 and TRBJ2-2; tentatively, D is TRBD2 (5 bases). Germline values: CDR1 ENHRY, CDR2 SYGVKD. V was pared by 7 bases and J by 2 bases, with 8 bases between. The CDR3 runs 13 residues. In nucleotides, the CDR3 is TGTGCCATCAAGGACTCAAACACCGGGGAGCTGTTTTTT. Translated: CAIKDSNTGELFF.

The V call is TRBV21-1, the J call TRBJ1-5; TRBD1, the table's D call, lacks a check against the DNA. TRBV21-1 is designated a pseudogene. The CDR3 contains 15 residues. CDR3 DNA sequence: TGTGCCAGCAGCAAACCGACAGGGGACAATCAGCCCCAGCATTTT. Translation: CASSKPTGDNQPQHF.

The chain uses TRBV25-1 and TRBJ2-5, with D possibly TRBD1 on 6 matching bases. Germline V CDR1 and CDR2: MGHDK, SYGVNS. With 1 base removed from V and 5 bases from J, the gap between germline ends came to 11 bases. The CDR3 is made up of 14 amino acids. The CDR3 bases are TGTGCCAGCAGTGAATGGCAGGGGAAGGAGACCCAGTACTTC. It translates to CASSEWQGKETQYF. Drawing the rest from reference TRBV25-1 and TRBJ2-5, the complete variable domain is EADIYQTPRYLVIGTGKKITLECSQTMGHDKMYWYQQDPGMELHLIHYSYGVNSTEKGDLSSESTVSRIRTEHFPLTLESARPSHTSQYLCASSEWQGKETQYFGPGTRLLVL.

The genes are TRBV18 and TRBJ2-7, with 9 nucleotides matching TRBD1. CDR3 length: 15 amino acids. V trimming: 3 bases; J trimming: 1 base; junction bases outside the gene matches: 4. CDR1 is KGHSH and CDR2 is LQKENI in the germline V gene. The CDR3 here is CASSPPDRGSYEQYF. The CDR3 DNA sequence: TGTGCCAGCTCACCGCCGGACAGGGGATCCTACGAGCAGTACTTC.

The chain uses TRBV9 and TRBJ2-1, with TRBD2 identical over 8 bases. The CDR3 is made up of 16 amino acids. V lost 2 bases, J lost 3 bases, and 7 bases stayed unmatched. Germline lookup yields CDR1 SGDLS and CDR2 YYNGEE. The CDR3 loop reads CASSVLGTSRYNEQFF. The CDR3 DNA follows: TGTGCCAGCAGCGTCCTAGGGACTAGTCGCTACAATGAGCAGTTCTTC.

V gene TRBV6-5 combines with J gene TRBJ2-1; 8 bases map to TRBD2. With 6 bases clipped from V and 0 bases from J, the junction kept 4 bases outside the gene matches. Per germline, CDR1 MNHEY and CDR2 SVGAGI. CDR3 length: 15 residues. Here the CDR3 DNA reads TGTGCCAGCAGACTAGCGGTTAACTCCTACAATGAGCAGTTCTTC. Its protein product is CASRLAVNSYNEQFF.

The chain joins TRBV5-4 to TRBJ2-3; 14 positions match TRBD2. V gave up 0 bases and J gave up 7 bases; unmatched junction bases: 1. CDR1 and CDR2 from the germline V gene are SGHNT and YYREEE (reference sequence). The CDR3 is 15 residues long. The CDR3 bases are TGTGCCAGCAGCTTGGGACTAGCGGGAGGGAATACGCAGTATTTT. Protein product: CASSLGLAGGNTQYF.

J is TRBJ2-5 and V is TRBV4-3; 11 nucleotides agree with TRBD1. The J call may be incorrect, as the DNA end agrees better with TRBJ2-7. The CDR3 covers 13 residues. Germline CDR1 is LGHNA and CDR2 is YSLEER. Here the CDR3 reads CASSQDRGHEQYF. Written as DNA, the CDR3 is TGCGCCAGCAGCCAGGACAGGGGGCACGAGCAGTACTTC.

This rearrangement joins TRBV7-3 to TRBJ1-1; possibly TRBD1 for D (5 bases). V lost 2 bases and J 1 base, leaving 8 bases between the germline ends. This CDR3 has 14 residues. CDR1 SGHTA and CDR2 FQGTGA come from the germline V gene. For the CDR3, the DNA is TGTGCCAGCAGCTTATACGGGGGGAACACTGAAGCTTTCTTT. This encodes CASSLYGGNTEAFF.

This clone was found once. The CDR3 spells CASSLVDRVETETQYF. CDR3 sequence (DNA): TGTGCCAGCAGCTTAGTGGACAGGGTAGAGACGGAGACCCAGTACTTC. The chain carries TRBV7-2 and TRBJ2-5; TRBD1 aligns across 8 bases. After removal of 1 base from V and 5 bases from J, the junction contained 9 bases not matched to a gene. CDR1 is SGHTA, CDR2 FQGNSA, per germline. This CDR3 spans 16 amino acids.

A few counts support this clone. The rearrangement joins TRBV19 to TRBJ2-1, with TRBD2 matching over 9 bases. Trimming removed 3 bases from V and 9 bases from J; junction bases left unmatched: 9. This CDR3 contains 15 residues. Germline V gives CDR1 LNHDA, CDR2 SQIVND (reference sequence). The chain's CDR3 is CASSIQGGRGREQFF. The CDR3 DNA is TGTGCCAGTAGTATTCAAGGCGGGAGGGGTCGTGAGCAGTTCTTC.